This is a list of T cell receptor beta chains from one sample in a study of blood T cell repertoires in COVID-19. The data were produced by immunoSEQ multiplex PCR, yet TCRdb's version contains in-frame clones alone and is incomplete. The table lists about 47,000 clones, less than 85% of them singletons. The sample was peripheral blood. Receptors originate from a man between 60 and 75 years old with acute or convalescent COVID-19. Both conserved end residues are part of each CDR3. A D gene is named only where the DNA matches it firmly. Clone size is shown for a subset of rows, as once, few, many or a class of expanded clone.

j_call d_call v_call clone_size cdr3_aa cdr3_nt
TRBJ2-7 TRBD1 TRBV29-1 once CSVEVGDRGYEQYF TGCAGCGTTGAAGTGGGGGACAGAGGCTACGAGCAGTACTTC
TRBJ2-7 NA TRBV5-1 NA CASSLDRGAGYEQYF TGCGCCAGCAGCTTGGACCGGGGTGCTGGATACGAGCAGTACTTC
TRBJ2-7 NA TRBV19 once CASSIVLSTGSYEQYF TGTGCCAGTAGTATAGTACTCTCGACGGGGAGCTACGAGCAGTACTTC
TRBJ1-2 TRBD1 TRBV7-2 NA CASSPNRGDYGYTF TGTGCCAGCAGCCCTAACAGGGGGGACTATGGCTACACCTTC
TRBJ2-7 TRBD1 TRBV5-1 NA CASSSGQGISYEQYF TGCGCCAGCAGCTCAGGACAGGGGATCTCCTACGAGCAGTACTTC
TRBJ2-5 NA TRBV10-3 NA CAISASGQETQYF TGTGCCATCAGTGCCTCAGGGCAAGAGACCCAGTACTTC
TRBJ1-6 NA TRBV20-1 few CSASSAQRVSPLHF TGCAGTGCTAGTAGCGCACAGAGGGTCTCACCCCTCCACTTT
TRBJ2-1 TRBD1 TRBV10-3 NA CAISGTGDTEQFF TGTGCCATCAGTGGGACAGGGGATACCGAGCAGTTCTTC
TRBJ2-2 NA TRBV2 NA CASQVRGRGSGELFF TGTGCCAGCCAAGTTCGTGGCAGGGGTAGCGGGGAGCTGTTTTTT
TRBJ2-1 TRBD2 TRBV3-1/TRBV3-2 NA CASSQDGSGGGAPNEQFF TGTGCCAGCAGCCAAGACGGGAGTGGCGGGGGGGCCCCCAATGAGCAGTTCTTC
TRBJ1-1 NA TRBV29-1 NA CSVADWAGYTEAFF TGCAGCGTTGCTGATTGGGCGGGTTACACTGAAGCTTTCTTT
TRBJ2-1 TRBD2 TRBV7-2 NA CASSTSGGVSYNEQFF TGTGCCAGCAGCACGAGCGGGGGGGTATCCTACAATGAGCAGTTCTTC
TRBJ1-1 NA TRBV12-3/TRBV12-4 few CASRLGANTEAFF TGTGCCAGCAGATTGGGGGCTAACACTGAAGCTTTCTTT
TRBJ1-2 TRBD1 TRBV29-1 NA CSVQGRRGYTF TGCAGCGTACAGGGGCGCCGGGGCTACACCTTC
TRBJ2-3 NA TRBV5-6 once CASSLHRITDTQYF TGTGCCAGCAGCTTACACAGAATCACAGATACGCAGTATTTT
TRBJ1-1 NA TRBV9 NA CASSPYTYTEAFF TGTGCCAGCAGCCCTTACACGTACACTGAAGCTTTCTTT
TRBJ2-5 TRBD1 TRBV5-1 NA CASSPRDRAETQYF TGCGCCAGCAGCCCCCGGGACAGGGCCGAGACCCAGTACTTC
TRBJ2-7 NA TRBV6-2/TRBV6-3 NA CASSFAPDSTYEQYF TGTGCCAGCAGTTTCGCCCCGGACTCCACCTACGAGCAGTACTTC
TRBJ1-2 NA TRBV21-1 NA CASCTGRQGPIYGYTF TGTGCCAGCTGTACAGGGCGCCAAGGGCCCATCTATGGCTACACCTTC
TRBJ2-1 TRBD2 TRBV4-1 NA CASSRAGIAGGPSSYNEQFF TGCGCCAGCAGCCGAGCTGGAATAGCGGGGGGTCCGAGCTCCTACAATGAGCAGTTCTTC
TRBJ2-3 NA TRBV7-9 NA CASHRPRVGTDTQYF TGTGCCAGTCACCGGCCCAGGGTGGGGACTGATACGCAGTATTTT
TRBJ1-1 NA TRBV24-1 NA CATSDNRNTEAFF TGTGCCACCAGTGATAACAGGAACACTGAAGCTTTCTTT
TRBJ2-7 TRBD2 TRBV6-5 NA CASSRLAGGTYEQYF TGTGCCAGCAGTCGACTAGCGGGGGGGACCTACGAGCAGTACTTC
TRBJ1-2 TRBD1 TRBV25-1 NA CASSDTWDSQAGGYTF TGTGCCAGCAGTGACACCTGGGACAGCCAAGCGGGTGGCTACACCTTC
TRBJ1-3 TRBD1 TRBV3-1/TRBV3-2 NA CASSETGASGNTIYF TGTGCCAGCAGCGAGACAGGGGCCAGTGGAAACACCATATATTTT
TRBJ1-5 NA TRBV18 NA CASSPEAHQPQHF TGTGCCAGCTCACCAGAGGCCCATCAGCCCCAGCATTTT
TRBJ2-7 NA TRBV4-1 NA CASSASNSYEQYF TGCGCCAGCAGCGCAAGCAATTCCTACGAGCAGTACTTC
TRBJ2-3 NA TRBV24-1 NA CATSDGRGRADTQYF TGTGCCACCAGTGATGGAAGGGGTCGGGCAGATACGCAGTATTTT
TRBJ2-5 NA TRBV2 once CASSEAALGGTQYF TGTGCCAGCAGTGAAGCCGCATTGGGGGGGACCCAGTACTTC
TRBJ1-2 TRBD1 TRBV7-9 NA CASSEGTGSLGYTF TGTGCCAGCAGCGAGGGGACAGGGTCTCTTGGCTACACCTTC
TRBJ1-1 NA TRBV2 NA CASSESGNRDEAFF TGTGCCAGCAGTGAATCAGGGAATAGAGATGAAGCTTTCTTT
TRBJ2-3 NA TRBV24-1 once CATSGAQGAKTDTQYF TGTGCCACCAGTGGAGCACAGGGAGCCAAGACAGATACGCAGTATTTT
TRBJ1-1 TRBD1 TRBV19 NA CASSGGQGREAFF TGTGCCAGTAGTGGGGGACAGGGCCGAGAAGCTTTCTTT
TRBJ2-7 NA TRBV30 NA CAWAGQTYEQYF TGTGCCTGGGCTGGACAGACCTACGAGCAGTACTTC
TRBJ1-2 NA TRBV18 NA CASSPQGPNYGYTF TGTGCCAGCTCACCCCAGGGTCCTAACTATGGCTACACCTTC
TRBJ1-2 NA TRBV19 NA CASSTYRDYGYTF TGTGCCAGTAGTACGTACAGGGACTATGGCTACACCTTC
TRBJ1-2 NA TRBV19 NA CASSTTDLYGYTF TGTGCCAGTAGTACGACAGACCTCTATGGCTACACCTTC
TRBJ2-7 NA TRBV6-5 few CASSPDLGAYEQYF TGTGCCAGCAGTCCCGACTTGGGGGCTTACGAGCAGTACTTC
TRBJ1-1 TRBD1 TRBV6-5 once CASTLDRGQNTEAFF TGTGCCAGCACCCTGGACAGGGGGCAGAACACTGAAGCTTTCTTT
TRBJ2-5 NA TRBV11-2 NA CASSLVRGQETQYF TGTGCCAGCAGCTTAGTTAGGGGCCAAGAGACCCAGTACTTC
TRBJ1-2 TRBD1 TRBV19 few CATVTGVDGYTF TGTGCCACAGTGACAGGGGTCGATGGCTACACCTTC
TRBJ1-1 TRBD1 TRBV19 NA CASSRLNFRDRERAFF TGTGCCAGTAGTAGGCTCAATTTCCGGGACAGGGAACGAGCTTTCTTT
TRBJ1-6 TRBD1 TRBV5-8 NA CASSLAGQGGSPLHF TGTGCCAGCAGCTTGGCGGGACAGGGTGGCTCACCCCTCCACTTT
TRBJ2-3 NA TRBV25-1 NA CASGDFREDTQYF TGTGCCAGCGGAGACTTCCGTGAAGATACGCAGTATTTT
TRBJ2-7 NA TRBV5-1 NA CASSPGGTGSYEQYF TGCGCCAGCAGCCCGGGGGGGACAGGGTCATACGAGCAGTACTTC
TRBJ2-1 TRBD2 TRBV19 NA CASKVRTSGTNEQFF TGTGCCAGTAAAGTTCGGACTAGCGGGACCAATGAGCAGTTCTTC
TRBJ2-5 NA TRBV7-8 once CASSSPGSQETQYF TGTGCCAGCAGCTCACCCGGGAGCCAAGAGACCCAGTACTTC
TRBJ2-7 TRBD1 TRBV30 NA CAWSPGTAPYEQYF TGTGCCTGGAGCCCCGGGACAGCTCCCTACGAGCAGTACTTC
TRBJ1-6 NA TRBV9 NA CASSVEEGKSPLHF TGTGCCAGCAGCGTAGAGGAGGGGAAGTCACCCCTCCACTTT
TRBJ1-5 TRBD1 TRBV28 NA CASTGTANQPQHF TGTGCCAGCACCGGGACAGCAAATCAGCCCCAGCATTTT
TRBJ2-7 NA TRBV14 NA CASSPLGQGLYEQYF TGTGCCAGCAGCCCGCTCGGTCAGGGCCTCTACGAGCAGTACTTC